This TCR beta chain was retrieved from a study of CD8+ T cells in alopecia areata. Whole-study results and caveats: Tofacitinib significantly decreased scalp clonality and expanded CD8+ clones among top 100.

On this clone: Its target is unknown.

TCR sequencing used cDNA made by reverse transcription of extracted RNA. Measured with immunoSEQ multiplex PCR; TCRdb has only the in-frame clones, and not every one. The sample contains 150,000 to 200,000 clones, about 65% of which appear only once. Germline CDR1 and CDR2: GTSNPN and SVGIG (reference sequence). The CDR3 totals 17 residues. The sample's treatment: oral pan-JAK inhibitor, 5-10 mg twice daily. This chain connects TRBV30 to TRBJ2-5; 8 bases align to TRBD2. The J call is in doubt because the DNA end fits TRBJ2-7 better. Specimen: CD4+ T cells sorted from blood, collected at approximately week 49, from a patient treated with tofacitinib. This clonotype was sampled from a human donor with alopecia areata. This CDR3 is CAWSVGVGGGYTYEQYF. CDR3 nucleotide sequence: TGTGCCTGGAGTGTTGGGGTCGGCGGGGGGTACACCTACGAGCAGTACTTC.